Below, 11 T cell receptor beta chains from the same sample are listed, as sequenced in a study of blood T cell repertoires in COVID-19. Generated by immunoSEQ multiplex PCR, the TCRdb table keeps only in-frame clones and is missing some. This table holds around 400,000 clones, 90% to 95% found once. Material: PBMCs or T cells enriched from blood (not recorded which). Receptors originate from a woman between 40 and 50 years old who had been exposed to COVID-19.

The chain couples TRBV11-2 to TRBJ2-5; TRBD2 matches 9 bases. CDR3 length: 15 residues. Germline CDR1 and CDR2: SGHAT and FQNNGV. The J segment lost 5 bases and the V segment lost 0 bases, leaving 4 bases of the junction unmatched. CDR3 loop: CASSLEGTSRETQYF. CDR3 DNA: TGTGCCAGCAGCTTAGAGGGGACTAGCAGGGAGACCCAGTACTTC.

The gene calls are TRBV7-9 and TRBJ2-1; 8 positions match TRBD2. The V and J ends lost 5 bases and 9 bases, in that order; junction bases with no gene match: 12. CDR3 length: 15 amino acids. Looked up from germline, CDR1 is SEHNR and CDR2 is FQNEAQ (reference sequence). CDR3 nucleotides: TGTGCCAGCAGCCCATCCCTAGTTGCGGGAGGTGAGCAGTTCTTC. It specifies CASSPSLVAGGEQFF.

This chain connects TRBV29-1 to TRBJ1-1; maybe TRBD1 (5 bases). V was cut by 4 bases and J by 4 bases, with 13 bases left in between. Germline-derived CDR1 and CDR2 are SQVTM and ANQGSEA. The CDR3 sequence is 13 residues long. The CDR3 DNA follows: TGCAGCGTTGCCGGGGGATTAGGCACTGAAGCTTTCTTT. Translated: CSVAGGLGTEAFF. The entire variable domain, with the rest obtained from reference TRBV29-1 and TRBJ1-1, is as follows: SAVISQKPSRDICQRGTSLTIQCQVDSQVTMMFWYRQQPGQSLTLIATANQGSEATYESGFVIDKFPISRPNLTFSTLTVSNMSPEDSSIYLCSVAGGLGTEAFFGQGTRLTVV.

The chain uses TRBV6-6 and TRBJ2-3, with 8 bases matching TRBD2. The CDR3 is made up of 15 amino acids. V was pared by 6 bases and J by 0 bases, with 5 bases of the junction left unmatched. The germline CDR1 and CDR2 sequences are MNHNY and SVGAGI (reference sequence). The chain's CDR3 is CASRWTSFSTDTQYF. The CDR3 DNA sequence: TGTGCCAGCAGGTGGACTAGCTTCAGCACAGATACGCAGTATTTT.

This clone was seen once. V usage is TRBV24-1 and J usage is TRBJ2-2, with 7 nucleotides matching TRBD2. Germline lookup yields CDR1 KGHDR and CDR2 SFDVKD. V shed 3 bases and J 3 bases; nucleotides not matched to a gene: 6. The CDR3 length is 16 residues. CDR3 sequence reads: CATSDPTSRYTGELFF. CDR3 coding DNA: TGTGCCACCAGTGATCCGACTAGCAGATACACCGGGGAGCTGTTTTTT.

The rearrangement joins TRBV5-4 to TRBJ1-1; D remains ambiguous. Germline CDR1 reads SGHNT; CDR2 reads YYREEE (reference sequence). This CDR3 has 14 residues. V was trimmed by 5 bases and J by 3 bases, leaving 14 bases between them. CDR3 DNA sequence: TGTGCCAGCAGTCGGGAGCGGCAGTACACTGAAGCTTTCTTT. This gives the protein CASSRERQYTEAFF.

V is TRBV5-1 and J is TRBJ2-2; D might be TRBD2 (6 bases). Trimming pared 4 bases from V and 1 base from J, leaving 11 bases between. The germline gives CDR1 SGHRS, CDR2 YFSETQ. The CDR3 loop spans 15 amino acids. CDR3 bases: TGCGCCAGCAGCCCGGGAGCGGGGAACACCGGGGAGCTGTTTTTT. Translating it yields CASSPGAGNTGELFF.

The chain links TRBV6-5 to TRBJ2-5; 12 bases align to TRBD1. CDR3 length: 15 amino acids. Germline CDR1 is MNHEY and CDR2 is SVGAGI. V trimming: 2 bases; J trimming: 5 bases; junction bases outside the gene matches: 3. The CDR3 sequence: CASSYGDRGHETQYF. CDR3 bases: TGTGCCAGCAGTTACGGGGACAGGGGGCACGAGACCCAGTACTTC.

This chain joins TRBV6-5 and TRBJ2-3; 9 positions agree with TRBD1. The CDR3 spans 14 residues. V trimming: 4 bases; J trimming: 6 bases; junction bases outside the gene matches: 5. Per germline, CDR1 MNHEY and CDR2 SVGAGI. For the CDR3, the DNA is TGTGCCAGCAGTTCAAGGACAGGGGCGGATACGCAGTATTTT. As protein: CASSSRTGADTQYF.

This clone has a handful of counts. CDR3 coding DNA: TGTGCCACCAGTGATCACGAGGGCCACGCTTTCTTT. It encodes CATSDHEGHAFF. The chain carries TRBV24-1 and TRBJ1-1; D is unresolved. This CDR3 spans 12 amino acids. The germline V gene encodes CDR1 KGHDR and CDR2 SFDVKD. V lost 3 bases and J lost 11, with 12 bases in between.

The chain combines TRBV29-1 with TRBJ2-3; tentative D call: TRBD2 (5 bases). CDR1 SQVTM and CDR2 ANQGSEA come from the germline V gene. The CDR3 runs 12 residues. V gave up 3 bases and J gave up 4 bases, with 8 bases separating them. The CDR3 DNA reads TGCAGCGTTGAGGGAGTGGCAGATACGCAGTATTTT. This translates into CSVEGVADTQYF.